Shown below are 16 T cell receptor beta chains from a single sample sequenced in a study of blood T cell repertoires in COVID-19 (TCRdb year 2020). To prepare the library, the immunoSEQ multiplex PCR assay was applied. Drawn from immuneACCESS, this table holds only the in-frame rearrangements with V and J called that TCRdb kept. Clones are partly lost; checked studies trace under half to an unresolved V gene and leave the rest unexplained. This sample holds a few hundred thousand clones; 70% to 90% were observed only once. The ten largest account for 7.2% of the sample. The sequencing input was peripheral blood. The receptors come from a human donor in a cohort sampled during active COVID-19.

The chain couples TRBV18 to TRBJ1-4, with a tentative D call TRBD1 (5 bases). CDR1 and CDR2 (germline): KGHSH, LQKENI. V gave up 3 bases and J gave up 0 bases, with 8 bases separating them. The CDR3 runs to 15 residues. The CDR3 reads CASSPGQATNEKLFF. The CDR3 bases are TGTGCCAGCTCACCGGGGCAGGCAACTAATGAAAAACTGTTTTTT.

The J gene is TRBJ1-5, the V gene TRBV7-8, with D possibly matching TRBD1 (5 bases). Germline CDR1 SGHVS, CDR2 FQNEAQ. V was trimmed by 1 base and J by 3 bases, leaving 13 bases between them. The CDR3 spans 16 residues. The CDR3 region is CASSLEQAIYNQPQHF. CDR3 DNA: TGTGCCAGCAGCTTAGAACAGGCGATATACAATCAGCCCCAGCATTTT.

This clone was counted a single time. The gene calls are TRBV7-9 and TRBJ2-7; 8 bases are shared with TRBD1. CDR1 and CDR2 from the germline V gene are SEHNR and FQNEAQ (reference sequence). J was trimmed by 5 bases and V by 5 bases; bases with no gene match: 11. The CDR3 sequence is 15 residues long. The DNA for the CDR3 is TGTGCCAGCAGCCCAGGGGGCCGAATGAGAAACGAGCAGTACTTC. Translated, it gives CASSPGGRMRNEQYF.

This chain joins TRBV6-4 and TRBJ1-5, with 9 positions matching TRBD1. The CDR3 loop spans 20 amino acids. After removal of 0 bases from V and 6 bases from J, the junction contained 18 bases not matched to a gene. CDR1 is MRHNA and CDR2 is SNTAGT in the germline V gene. The DNA for the CDR3 is TGTGCCAGCAGTGACTCGAAGGAAAACAACAGGGGGCTGTTAGGTCAGCCCCAGCATTTT. It codes for CASSDSKENNRGLLGQPQHF.

This clone was recorded at least ten times. This sequence joins TRBV9 and TRBJ1-5, with a possible D match to TRBD1 (6 bases). Looked up from germline, CDR1 is SGDLS and CDR2 is YYNGEE. Trimming cost V 0 bases and J 4 bases, with 8 bases left between them. The CDR3 contains 14 residues. The CDR3 DNA follows: TGTGCCAGCAGCGTAGGGGGGACAAATCAGCCCCAGCATTTT. Translating it yields CASSVGGTNQPQHF.

Written as DNA, the CDR3 is TGTGCCAGCAGCCCTCTGTTGGGGCGCGGCTATGGCTACACCTTC. Translating gives CASSPLLGRGYGYTF. V and J are TRBV3-1 (or the pseudogene TRBV3-2) and TRBJ1-2, with D maybe TRBD1 (5 bases). The CDR3 loop spans 15 amino acids. The germline CDR1 and CDR2 sequences are LGHDT and YNNKEL (reference sequence). V was trimmed by 4 bases and J by 4 bases, leaving 16 bases between them.

The chain joins TRBV5-1 to TRBJ1-4; tentative D call: TRBD1 (5 bases). Trimming removed 5 bases at V and 0 bases at J, with 11 bases between. Germline CDR1 reads SGHRS; CDR2 reads YFSETQ. The CDR3 has 15 amino acids. CDR3 loop: CASRELGATNEKLFF. CDR3 nucleotides: TGCGCCAGCAGGGAGTTAGGGGCAACTAATGAAAAACTGTTTTTT.

This clone was found a few times. The chain recombines TRBV5-1 with TRBJ2-5; no clear D gene. Trimming took off 1 base at V and 4 bases at J, with 14 bases between the two ends. The CDR3 consists of 15 residues. CDR1 is SGHRS, CDR2 YFSETQ, per germline. For the CDR3, the DNA is TGCGCCAGCAGCTTGTGGAGCTCCTCGGGAGAGACCCAGTACTTC. It specifies CASSLWSSSGETQYF.

The chain carries TRBV11-2 and TRBJ2-7; D possibly corresponds to TRBD1 (6 bases). Between the trimmed V and J ends, which lost 1 base and 3 bases, there was a span of 13 bases. Germline loops: CDR1 SGHAT, CDR2 FQNNGV. The CDR3 consists of 15 residues. CDR3 sequence reads: CASSLVWVDSYEQYF. DNA of the CDR3: TGTGCCAGCAGCTTAGTTTGGGTGGACAGCTACGAGCAGTACTTC.

CDR3 nucleotide sequence: TGTGCCACCAGTGAAGACTTGAACACTGAAGCTTTCTTT. Translating it yields CATSEDLNTEAFF. The genes are TRBV24-1 and TRBJ1-1; D uncertain. This CDR3 region has 13 residues. V was shortened by 4 bases and J by 0 bases, with 5 bases between the two germline ends. CDR1 and CDR2 from the germline V gene are KGHDR and SFDVKD.

This chain connects TRBV6-2 or TRBV6-3 to TRBJ1-5, with 11 bases lining up with TRBD1. The V segment lost 0 bases and the J segment 0 bases; nucleotides outside the gene matches: 7. CDR3 size: 19 residues. Germline V gene data show CDR1 as MNHEY and CDR2 as SVGEGT. CDR3 amino acids: CASSYSRDRGKNSNQPQHF. CDR3 sequence (DNA): TGTGCCAGCAGTTACTCAAGGGACAGGGGGAAGAATAGCAATCAGCCCCAGCATTTT.

CDR3 bases: TGTGCCAGCAGTGAAGGGGGGGTAAACTATGGCTACACCTTC. Translating gives CASSEGGVNYGYTF. V is TRBV6-1 and J is TRBJ1-2, with a possible D match to TRBD1 (5 bases). The CDR3 covers 14 residues. Between the trimmed V and J ends, which lost 1 base and 2 bases, there was a span of 8 bases. Germline CDR1 reads MNHNS; CDR2 reads SASEGT.

This chain connects TRBV19 to TRBJ1-5; 8 positions match TRBD1. The CDR3 length is 16 residues. Germline V gene sequence: CDR1 LNHDA, CDR2 SQIVND (reference sequence). V lost 3 bases to trimming and J lost 0 bases; unmatched junction nucleotides: 4. CDR3 residues: CASSIWQGASNQPQHF. Written as DNA, the CDR3 is TGTGCCAGTAGTATTTGGCAGGGGGCTAGCAATCAGCCCCAGCATTTT.

Only one count was recorded for this clone. The chain employs TRBV5-1 and TRBJ2-2; 8 bases agree with TRBD1. Germline lookup yields CDR1 SGHRS and CDR2 YFSETQ. The CDR3 sequence is 16 residues long. With 4 bases clipped from V and 5 bases from J, the junction kept 10 bases outside the gene matches. The CDR3 DNA reads as TGCGCCAGCAGCCAAAGAGGGGACAGGCAGACCGGGGAGCTGTTTTTT. As protein: CASSQRGDRQTGELFF.

The chain recombines TRBV19 with TRBJ2-7; 9 bases line up with TRBD1. Germline V gene data show CDR1 as LNHDA and CDR2 as SQIVND (reference sequence). There are 14 residues in the CDR3. V trimming: 5 bases; J trimming: 5 bases; junction bases outside the gene matches: 7. The CDR3 DNA is TGTGCCAGTAGTCAAACCGGGACAGGGAACGAGCAGTACTTC. It codes for CASSQTGTGNEQYF.

The chain recombines TRBV9 with TRBJ1-2; D not certain. The V end was cut by 0 bases, the J end by 4 bases, with 16 bases between. Germline V lookup: CDR1 SGDLS, CDR2 YYNGEE. This CDR3 has 16 residues. The CDR3 reads CASSVEVEGAFYGYTF. The CDR3 DNA reads TGTGCCAGCAGCGTAGAGGTCGAGGGCGCGTTCTATGGCTACACCTTC.